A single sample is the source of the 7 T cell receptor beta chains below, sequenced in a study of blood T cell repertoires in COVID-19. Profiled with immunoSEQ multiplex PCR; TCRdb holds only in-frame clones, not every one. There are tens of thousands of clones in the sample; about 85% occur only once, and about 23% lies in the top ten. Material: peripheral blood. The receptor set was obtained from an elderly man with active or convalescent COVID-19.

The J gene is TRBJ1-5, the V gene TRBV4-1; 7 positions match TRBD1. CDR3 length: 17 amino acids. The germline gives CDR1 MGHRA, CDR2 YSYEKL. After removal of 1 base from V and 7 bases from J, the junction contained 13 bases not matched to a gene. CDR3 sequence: CASSQGLDRALRQPQHF. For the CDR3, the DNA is TGCGCCAGCAGCCAAGGGCTAGACAGGGCGTTGCGGCAGCCCCAGCATTTT.

CDR3 region: CATSRDRDEKLFF. The CDR3 nucleotides are TGTGCCACCAGCAGAGATCGGGATGAAAAACTGTTTTTT. The genes are TRBV15 and TRBJ1-4; D uncertain. V was clipped by 0 bases and J by 6 bases, with 5 bases between them. Germline lookup yields CDR1 LNHNV and CDR2 YYDKDF (reference sequence). The CDR3 has 13 amino acids.

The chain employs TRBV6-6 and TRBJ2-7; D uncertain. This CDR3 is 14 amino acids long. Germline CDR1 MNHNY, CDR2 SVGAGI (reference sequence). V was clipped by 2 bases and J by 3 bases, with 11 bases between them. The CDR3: CASSYGGPRYEQYF. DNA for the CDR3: TGTGCCAGCAGTTACGGTGGCCCCCGCTACGAGCAGTACTTC.

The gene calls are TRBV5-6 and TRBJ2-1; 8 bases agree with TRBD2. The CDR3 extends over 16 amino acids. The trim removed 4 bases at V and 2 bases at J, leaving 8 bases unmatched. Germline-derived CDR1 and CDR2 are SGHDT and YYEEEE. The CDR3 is CASSPPGRGAYNEQFF. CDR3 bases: TGTGCCAGCAGCCCGCCGGGGCGGGGGGCCTACAATGAGCAGTTCTTC.

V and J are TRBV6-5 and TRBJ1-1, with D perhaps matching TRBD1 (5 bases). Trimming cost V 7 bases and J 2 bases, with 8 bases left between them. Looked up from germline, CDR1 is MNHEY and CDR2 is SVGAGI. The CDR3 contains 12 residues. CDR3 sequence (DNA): TGTGCCAGCACCAGGGTCAACACTGAAGCTTTCTTT. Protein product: CASTRVNTEAFF.

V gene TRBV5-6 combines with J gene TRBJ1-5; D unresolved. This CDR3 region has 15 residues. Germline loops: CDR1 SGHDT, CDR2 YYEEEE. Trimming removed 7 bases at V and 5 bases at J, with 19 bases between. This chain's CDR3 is CASQFGFQNDQPQHF. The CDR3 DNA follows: TGTGCCAGCCAATTCGGGTTCCAGAATGATCAGCCCCAGCATTTT.

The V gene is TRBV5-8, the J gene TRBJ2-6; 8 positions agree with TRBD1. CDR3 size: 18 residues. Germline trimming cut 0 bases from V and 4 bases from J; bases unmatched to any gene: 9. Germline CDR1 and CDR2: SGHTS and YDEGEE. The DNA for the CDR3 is TGTGCCAGCAGCTTGGAGGGGAACAGGGGGTACGGGGCCAACGTCCTGACTTTC. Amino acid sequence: CASSLEGNRGYGANVLTF. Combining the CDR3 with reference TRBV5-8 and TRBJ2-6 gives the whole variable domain EAGVTQSPTHLIKTRGQQATLRCSPISGHTSVYWYQQALGLGLQFLLWYDEGEERNRGNFPPRFSGRQFPNYSSELNVNALELEDSALYLCASSLEGNRGYGANVLTFGAGSRLTVL.